This TCR beta chain was recovered during a study of CD8 T cells in Susac syndrome. In the study overall: The Susac syndrome patients were therapy-naive, on corticosteroids, or on intravenous immunoglobulin alone at blood draw.

Per germline, CDR1 ENHRY and CDR2 SYGVKD. This CDR3 region has 16 residues. The V segment lost 4 bases and the J segment 2 bases; nucleotides outside the gene matches: 9. The RNA, roughly 0.5 to 1 ug, was put through reverse transcription using random hexamers. An immunoSEQ multiplex PCR amplified TCR beta CDR3 over 54 Vbeta and 13 Jbeta. TCRdb re-derived calls from the immunoSEQ multiplex PCR reads in MiXCR, one entry per CDR3 protein. This repertoire shows roughly 250,000 distinct CDR3 sequences, roughly 95% found once; its top ten account for 0.1%. This clonotype has only one observation. The V and J genes are TRBV10-3 and TRBJ2-5; 8 nucleotides match TRBD1. The sequenced material came from CD4+ T cells from PBMCs. The origin of this receptor is a human donor with Susac syndrome. Here the CDR3 reads CAISGADRGLQETQYF. For the CDR3, the DNA is TGTGCCATCAGTGGCGCTGACAGGGGACTTCAAGAGACCCAGTACTTC.